The next 19 T cell receptor beta chains were all read from a single sample in a study of blood T cell repertoires in COVID-19. Method: immunoSEQ multiplex PCR; TCRdb's copy keeps in-frame clones and lacks some. The sample includes around 110,000 clones, 90% seen only once; the top ten take 1.8%. The sample taken for sequencing was peripheral blood. The source of these receptors is a human donor with active COVID-19. The donor label of this sample is uncertain.

The chain combines TRBV5-5 with TRBJ2-7, with D perhaps TRBD1 (6 bases). CDR3 length: 14 amino acids. The V and J ends lost 4 bases and 1 base respectively, with 12 bases between them. Germline CDR1 reads SGHKS; CDR2 reads YYEKEE (reference sequence). Written as DNA, the CDR3 is TGTGCCAGCAGCACAGTGCAGGGGTCCTACGAGCAGTACTTC. Encoded protein: CASSTVQGSYEQYF. The full variable domain, its missing parts supplied by reference TRBV5-5 and TRBJ2-7, is DAGVTQSPTHLIKTRGQQVTLRCSPISGHKSVSWYQQVLGQGPQFIFQYYEKEERGRGNFPDRFSARQFPNYSSELNVNALLLGDSALYLCASSTVQGSYEQYFGPGTRLTVT.

This clone was recorded only once. The chain joins TRBV6-4 to TRBJ2-1; TRBD2 might be the D (5 bases). The CDR3 extends over 13 amino acids. In germline, CDR1 is MRHNA, CDR2 SNTAGT. V was trimmed by 1 base and J by 9 bases, leaving 10 bases between them. In DNA, the CDR3 is TGTGCCAGCAGTGACTGGCCGGGGAGTGAGCAGTTCTTC. Translation: CASSDWPGSEQFF.

This clone has a single count. V gene TRBV18 combines with J gene TRBJ1-1; TRBD1 matches 7 bases. Germline values: CDR1 KGHSH, CDR2 LQKENI. Trimming at V came to 6 bases and at J to 6 bases, leaving 10 bases not matched to a gene. This CDR3 contains 14 residues. The CDR3 sequence is CASSQPTGAPEAFF. The DNA for the CDR3 is TGTGCCAGCTCCCAACCAACAGGGGCACCTGAAGCTTTCTTT.

The chain has TRBV6-5 and TRBJ2-1; maybe TRBD1 (5 bases). The V end lost 2 bases, the J end lost 0 bases, and 11 bases lay between the germline ends. This CDR3 region has 16 residues. The germline V gene encodes CDR1 MNHEY and CDR2 SVGAGI. Here the CDR3 DNA reads TGTGCCAGCAGTTACGGACACTTGATCTCCTACAATGAGCAGTTCTTC. Translated, it gives CASSYGHLISYNEQFF.

This rearrangement joins TRBV27 to TRBJ1-2; tentative D call: TRBD1 (5 bases). The CDR3 spans 15 residues. CDR1 and CDR2 (germline): MNHEY, SMNVEV (reference sequence). Trimming stripped 2 bases from V and 5 bases from J, with 15 bases between. The CDR3 is CASSLGTGLPYGYTF. In DNA, the CDR3 is TGTGCCAGCAGTTTAGGGACTGGGCTGCCGTATGGCTACACCTTC.

V and J are TRBV7-3 and TRBJ1-1; maybe TRBD1 (5 bases). V was clipped by 6 bases and J by 1 base, with 12 bases between them. The germline V gene has CDR1 SGHTA and CDR2 FQGTGA. The CDR3 is made up of 14 amino acids. CDR3 in DNA: TGTGCCAGCAGAAGGGGCATTGAGAACACTGAAGCTTTCTTT. This translates into CASRRGIENTEAFF.

The V gene is TRBV7-9, the J gene TRBJ1-2, with 7 bases identical to TRBD1. There are 16 residues in the CDR3. V was clipped by 5 bases and J by 8 bases; unmatched bases: 17. Germline CDR1 SEHNR, CDR2 FQNEAQ (reference sequence). The CDR3 DNA follows: TGTGCCAGCAGCCCCCCGGAGGGGTACAGGGGACGGGGCTACACCTTC. Translation: CASSPPEGYRGRGYTF.

This rearrangement joins TRBV6-1 to TRBJ2-1, with a weak D call TRBD1 (5 bases). V lost 3 bases, J lost 5 bases, and 8 bases lay in between. This CDR3 spans 13 amino acids. Per the germline V gene, CDR1 is MNHNS and CDR2 is SASEGT. In DNA, the CDR3 is TGTGCCAGCAGTGACAGGGCGAACAATGAGCAGTTCTTC. It is translated as CASSDRANNEQFF.

The CDR3 here is CASSRQGLAGAEQFF. The DNA of the CDR3 is TGTGCCAGCAGCAGACAGGGACTAGCGGGAGCTGAGCAGTTCTTC. The rearrangement links TRBV7-2 to TRBJ2-1, with 14 bases fitting TRBD2. Germline CDR1 is SGHTA and CDR2 is FQGNSA. The V segment lost 5 bases and the J segment 9 bases; nucleotides outside the gene matches: 6. The CDR3 spans 15 residues.

The V gene is TRBV15, the J gene TRBJ1-4; no definite D call. Trimming shortened V by 0 bases and J by 8 bases, and 13 bases separated the two germline ends. The CDR3 has 15 amino acids. Germline lookup yields CDR1 LNHNV and CDR2 YYDKDF (reference sequence). The CDR3 protein is CATSRDEVGEEKLFF. The CDR3 coding sequence is TGTGCCACCAGCAGAGATGAAGTCGGGGAGGAAAAACTGTTTTTT.

The genes are TRBV5-1 and TRBJ1-1; D gene unclear. CDR1 and CDR2 from the germline V gene are SGHRS and YFSETQ. The CDR3 has 17 residues. Trimming removed 3 bases from V and 0 bases from J, with 18 bases in between. The CDR3 coding sequence is TGCGCCAGCAGCTCCGGTACTAAACATAGCCTGAACACTGAAGCTTTCTTT. It codes for CASSSGTKHSLNTEAFF.

The chain joins TRBV19 to TRBJ2-7; D unresolved. CDR3 length: 15 residues. Germline lookup yields CDR1 LNHDA and CDR2 SQIVND (reference sequence). Trimming pared 1 base from V and 1 base from J, leaving 11 bases between. The CDR3 reads CASSIAGVKSYEQYF. CDR3 coding DNA: TGTGCCAGTAGTATAGCAGGTGTCAAATCCTACGAGCAGTACTTC.

The J gene is TRBJ1-4, the V gene TRBV5-5; 9 bases match TRBD1. The V segment lost 4 bases and the J segment 5 bases; nucleotides outside the gene matches: 9. The germline CDR1 and CDR2 sequences are SGHKS and YYEKEE (reference sequence). CDR3 size: 16 residues. The CDR3: CASSRGQGGKNEKLFF. The CDR3 nucleotides are TGTGCCAGCAGCAGGGGACAGGGAGGGAAAAATGAAAAACTGTTTTTT.

This chain uses TRBV6-2 or TRBV6-3 with TRBJ1-6, with TRBD1 matching over 9 bases. The CDR3 loop spans 16 amino acids. The ends lost 6 bases at V and 6 bases at J; junction bases unmatched: 9. The germline CDR1 and CDR2 sequences are MNHEY and SVGEGT. The DNA for the CDR3 is TGTGCCAGCAGCGCCCCGGGGACAGGGACTAATTCACCCCTCCACTTT. Translated, it gives CASSAPGTGTNSPLHF.

This clone was seen only once. The gene calls are TRBV5-1 and TRBJ2-5; TRBD1 aligns across 8 bases. CDR1 is SGHRS, CDR2 YFSETQ, per germline. V was clipped by 4 bases and J by 5 bases; unmatched bases: 7. This CDR3 is 14 amino acids long. This CDR3 reads CASSPQGARETQYF. The CDR3 DNA follows: TGCGCCAGCAGCCCGCAGGGGGCGAGGGAGACCCAGTACTTC.

CDR3 nucleotides: TGTGCCAGCAGCCAGTTCGTGCGGGGCGAGCAGTACTTC. This gives the protein CASSQFVRGEQYF. The J gene is TRBJ2-7, the V gene TRBV7-2, with a weak D call TRBD2 (6 bases). This CDR3 is built from 13 residues. CDR1 is SGHTA, CDR2 FQGNSA, per germline. The V and J ends lost 5 bases and 6 bases respectively, with 14 bases between them. Together with reference TRBV7-2 and TRBJ2-7, the CDR3 gives the full variable domain: GAGVSQSPSNKVTEKGKDVELRCDPISGHTALYWYRQSLGQGLEFLIYFQGNSAPDKSGLPSDRFSAERTGGSVSTLTIQRTQQEDSAVYLCASSQFVRGEQYFGPGTRLTVT.

CDR3 DNA: TGTGCCAGCAGCTTGGTAAAGACCTCAGGAAGTGAGCAGTTCTTC. As protein: CASSLVKTSGSEQFF. The V gene is TRBV5-4, the J gene TRBJ2-1, with unresolved D. This CDR3 has 15 amino acids. Looked up from germline, CDR1 is SGHNT and CDR2 is YYREEE (reference sequence). The V end was cut by 0 bases, the J end by 9 bases, with 16 bases between.

The CDR3 loop is CASSLEGDSNQPQHF. The CDR3 coding sequence is TGTGCCAGCAGCTTGGAGGGGGATAGCAATCAGCCCCAGCATTTT. This chain connects TRBV5-6 to TRBJ1-5; possible D gene TRBD1, 6 bases. V lost 0 bases and J 0 bases, leaving 7 bases between the germline ends. Looked up from germline, CDR1 is SGHDT and CDR2 is YYEEEE. This CDR3 spans 15 amino acids.

The V call is TRBV6-5, the J call TRBJ2-3; a weak D match, TRBD2 (7 bases). The CDR3 is 14 amino acids. Trimming took 4 bases from V and 8 from J, leaving 16 bases between them. Germline V CDR1 and CDR2: MNHEY, SVGAGI. The CDR3 loop reads CASSSKGGRVTQYF. The CDR3 coding sequence is TGTGCCAGCAGTTCGAAGGGGGGGCGAGTTACGCAGTATTTT.